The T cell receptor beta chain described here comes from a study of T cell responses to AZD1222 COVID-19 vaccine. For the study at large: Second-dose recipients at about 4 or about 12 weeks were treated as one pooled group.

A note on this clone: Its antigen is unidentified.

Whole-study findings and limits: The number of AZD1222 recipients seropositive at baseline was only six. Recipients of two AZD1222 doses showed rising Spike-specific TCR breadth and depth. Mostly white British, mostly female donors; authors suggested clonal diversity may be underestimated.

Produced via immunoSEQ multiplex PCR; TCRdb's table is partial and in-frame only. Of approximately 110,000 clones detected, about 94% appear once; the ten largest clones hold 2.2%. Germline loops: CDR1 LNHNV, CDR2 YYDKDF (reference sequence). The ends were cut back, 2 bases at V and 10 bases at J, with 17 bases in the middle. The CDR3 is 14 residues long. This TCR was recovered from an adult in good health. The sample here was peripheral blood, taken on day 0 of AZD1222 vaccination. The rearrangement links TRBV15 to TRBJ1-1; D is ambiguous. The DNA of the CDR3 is TGTGCCACCAGCAGATTCCAAGGGCTTCGGAGAGCTTTCTTT. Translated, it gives CATSRFQGLRRAFF. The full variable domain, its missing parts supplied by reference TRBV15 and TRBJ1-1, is DAMVIQNPRYQVTQFGKPVTLSCSQTLNHNVMYWYQQKSSQAPKLLFHYYDKDFNNEADTPDNFQSRRPNTSFCFLDIRSPGLGDTAMYLCATSRFQGLRRAFFGQGTRLTVV.